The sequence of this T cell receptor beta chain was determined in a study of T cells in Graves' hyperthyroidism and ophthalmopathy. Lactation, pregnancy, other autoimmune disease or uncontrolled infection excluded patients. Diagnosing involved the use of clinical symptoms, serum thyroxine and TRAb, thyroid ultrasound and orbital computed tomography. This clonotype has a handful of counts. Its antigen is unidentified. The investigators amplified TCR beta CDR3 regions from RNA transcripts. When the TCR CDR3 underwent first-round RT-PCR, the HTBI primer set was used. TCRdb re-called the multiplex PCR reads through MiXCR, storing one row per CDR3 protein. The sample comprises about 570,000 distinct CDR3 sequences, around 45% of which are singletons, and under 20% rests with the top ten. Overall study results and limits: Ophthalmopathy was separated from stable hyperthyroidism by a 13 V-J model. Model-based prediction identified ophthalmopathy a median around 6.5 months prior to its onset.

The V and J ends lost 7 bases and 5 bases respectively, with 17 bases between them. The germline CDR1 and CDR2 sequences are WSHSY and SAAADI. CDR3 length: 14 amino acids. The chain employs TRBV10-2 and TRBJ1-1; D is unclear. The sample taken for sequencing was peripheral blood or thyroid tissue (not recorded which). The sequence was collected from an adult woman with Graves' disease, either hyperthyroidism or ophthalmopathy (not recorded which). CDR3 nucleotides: TGCGCCAGCACCGATCGGGGTCGGTGGACTGAAGCTTTCTTT. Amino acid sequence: CASTDRGRWTEAFF.